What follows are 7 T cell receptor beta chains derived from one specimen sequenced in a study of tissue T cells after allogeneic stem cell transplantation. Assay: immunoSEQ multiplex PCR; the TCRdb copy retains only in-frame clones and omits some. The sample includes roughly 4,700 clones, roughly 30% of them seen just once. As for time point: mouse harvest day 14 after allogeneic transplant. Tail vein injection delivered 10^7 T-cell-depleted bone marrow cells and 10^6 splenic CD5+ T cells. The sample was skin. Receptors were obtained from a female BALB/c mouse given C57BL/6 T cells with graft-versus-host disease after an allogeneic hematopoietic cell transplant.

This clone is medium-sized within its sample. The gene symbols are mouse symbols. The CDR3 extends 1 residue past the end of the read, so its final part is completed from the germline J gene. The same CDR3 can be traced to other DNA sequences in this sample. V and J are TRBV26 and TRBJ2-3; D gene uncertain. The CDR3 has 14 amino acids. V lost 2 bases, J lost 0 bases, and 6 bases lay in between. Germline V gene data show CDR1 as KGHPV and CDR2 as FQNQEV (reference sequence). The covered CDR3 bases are TGTGCCAGCAGTCTGAGTTCTAGTGCAGAAACGCTGTAT. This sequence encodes CASSLSSSAETLY. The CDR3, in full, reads CASSLSSSAETLYF.

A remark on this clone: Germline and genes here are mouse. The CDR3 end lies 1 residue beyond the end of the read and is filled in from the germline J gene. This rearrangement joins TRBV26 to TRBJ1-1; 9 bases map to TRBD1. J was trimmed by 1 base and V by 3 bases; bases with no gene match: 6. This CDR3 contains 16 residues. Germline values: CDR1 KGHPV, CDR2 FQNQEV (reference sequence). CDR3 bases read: TGTGCCAGCAGTCTTCCGGGACAGGGAGGGAACACAGAAGTCTTC. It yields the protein CASSLPGQGGNTEVF. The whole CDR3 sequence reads CASSLPGQGGNTEVFF.

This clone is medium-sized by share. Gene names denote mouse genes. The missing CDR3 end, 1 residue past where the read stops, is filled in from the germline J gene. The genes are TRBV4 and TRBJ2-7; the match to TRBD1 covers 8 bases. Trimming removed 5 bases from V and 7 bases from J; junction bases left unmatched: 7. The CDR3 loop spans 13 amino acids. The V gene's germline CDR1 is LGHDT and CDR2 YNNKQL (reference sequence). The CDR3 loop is CASSPQGAREQYF. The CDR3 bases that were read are TGTGCCAGCAGCCCTCAGGGGGCGCGAGAACAGTAC.

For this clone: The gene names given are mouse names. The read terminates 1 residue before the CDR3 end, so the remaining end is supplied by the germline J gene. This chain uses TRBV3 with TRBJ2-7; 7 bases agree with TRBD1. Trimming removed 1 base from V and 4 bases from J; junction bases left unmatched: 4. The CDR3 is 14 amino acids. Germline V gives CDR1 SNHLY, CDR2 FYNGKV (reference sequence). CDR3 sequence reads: CASSLGGQKYEQYF. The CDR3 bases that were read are TGTGCCAGCAGCTTAGGGGGACAGAAATATGAACAGTAC.

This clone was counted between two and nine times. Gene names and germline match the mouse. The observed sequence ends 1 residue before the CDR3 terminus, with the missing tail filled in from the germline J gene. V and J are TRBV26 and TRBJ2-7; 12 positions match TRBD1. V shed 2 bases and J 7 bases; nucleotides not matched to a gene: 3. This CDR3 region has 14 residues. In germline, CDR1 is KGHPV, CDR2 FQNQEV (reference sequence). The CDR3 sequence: CASSLGTGGREQYF. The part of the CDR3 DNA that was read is TGTGCCAGCAGTCTGGGGACAGGGGGCAGGGAACAGTAC.

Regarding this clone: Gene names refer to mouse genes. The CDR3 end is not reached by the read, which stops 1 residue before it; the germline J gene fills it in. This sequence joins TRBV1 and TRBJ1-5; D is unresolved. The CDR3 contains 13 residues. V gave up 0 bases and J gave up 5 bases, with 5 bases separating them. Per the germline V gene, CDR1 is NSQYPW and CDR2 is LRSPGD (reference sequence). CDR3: CTCSADGDQAPLF. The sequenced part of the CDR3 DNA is TGCACCTGCAGTGCAGATGGGGACCAGGCTCCGCTT.

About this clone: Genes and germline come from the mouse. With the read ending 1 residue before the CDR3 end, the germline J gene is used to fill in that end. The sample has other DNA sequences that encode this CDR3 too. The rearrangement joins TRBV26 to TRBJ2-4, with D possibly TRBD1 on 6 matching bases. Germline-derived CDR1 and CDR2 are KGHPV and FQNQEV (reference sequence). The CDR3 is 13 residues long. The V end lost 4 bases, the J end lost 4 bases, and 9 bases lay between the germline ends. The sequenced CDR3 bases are TGTGCCAGCAGTCCTGGGACAAAAAACACCTTGTAC. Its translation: CASSPGTKNTLY. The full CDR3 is CASSPGTKNTLYF.